Below, 5 T cell receptor beta chains from the same sample are listed, as sequenced in a study of control samples from healthy donors and cancer patients. Data came from immunoSEQ multiplex PCR; TCRdb stores just in-frame clones and leaves some out. The sample has 150,000 to 200,000 clones, approximately 94% seen once. Sequencing was done on a sample of blood. Every receptor here comes from a woman younger than 35 in good health.

The chain combines TRBV4-1 with TRBJ1-4, with unresolved D. The CDR3 has 18 amino acids. CDR1 and CDR2 from the germline V gene are MGHRA and YSYEKL. V lost 4 bases to trimming and J lost 7 bases, with 25 bases between them. CDR3 in amino acids: CASSPGVIVGGRVEKLFF. DNA of the CDR3: TGCGCCAGCAGCCCGGGAGTGATAGTGGGAGGGAGGGTTGAAAAACTGTTTTTT.

In its sample, this clone was seen once. The chain is built from TRBV5-1 and TRBJ2-1; D remains unclear. The V gene's germline CDR1 is SGHRS and CDR2 YFSETQ. The CDR3 is 12 residues long. V was clipped by 0 bases and J by 9 bases, with 7 bases between them. The CDR3 DNA reads as TGCGCCAGCAGCTTGGAGATCGGTGAGCAGTTCTTC. It specifies CASSLEIGEQFF.

The CDR3 protein is CASSLATTGANVLTF. CDR3 in DNA: TGTGCCAGCAGCTTAGCGACAACTGGGGCCAACGTCCTGACTTTC. V is TRBV7-2 and J is TRBJ2-6, with D uncertain. Germline V CDR1 and CDR2: SGHTA, FQGNSA. There are 15 residues in the CDR3. Trimming left V 0 bases short and J 2 bases short, with 5 bases between.

This chain uses TRBV29-1 with TRBJ1-5; D is perhaps TRBD1 (5 bases). V was pared by 4 bases and J by 6 bases, with 13 bases between. In germline, CDR1 is SQVTM, CDR2 ANQGSEA. The CDR3 spans 13 residues. In DNA form, the CDR3 reads TGCAGCGTTGGGGCAGGGAGTGGTCAGCCCCAGCATTTT. It codes for CSVGAGSGQPQHF. Combining the CDR3 with reference TRBV29-1 and TRBJ1-5 gives the whole variable domain SAVISQKPSRDICQRGTSLTIQCQVDSQVTMMFWYRQQPGQSLTLIATANQGSEATYESGFVIDKFPISRPNLTFSTLTVSNMSPEDSSIYLCSVGAGSGQPQHFGDGTRLSIL.

The chain is built from TRBV2 and TRBJ2-2; 7 bases agree with TRBD1. The V gene's germline CDR1 is SNHLY and CDR2 FYNNEI. Germline trimming cut 6 bases from V and 3 bases from J; bases unmatched to any gene: 4. This CDR3 has 14 amino acids. The DNA for the CDR3 is TGTGCCAGCAGGACAGGGCTGGACACCGGGGAGCTGTTTTTT. Protein product: CASRTGLDTGELFF.